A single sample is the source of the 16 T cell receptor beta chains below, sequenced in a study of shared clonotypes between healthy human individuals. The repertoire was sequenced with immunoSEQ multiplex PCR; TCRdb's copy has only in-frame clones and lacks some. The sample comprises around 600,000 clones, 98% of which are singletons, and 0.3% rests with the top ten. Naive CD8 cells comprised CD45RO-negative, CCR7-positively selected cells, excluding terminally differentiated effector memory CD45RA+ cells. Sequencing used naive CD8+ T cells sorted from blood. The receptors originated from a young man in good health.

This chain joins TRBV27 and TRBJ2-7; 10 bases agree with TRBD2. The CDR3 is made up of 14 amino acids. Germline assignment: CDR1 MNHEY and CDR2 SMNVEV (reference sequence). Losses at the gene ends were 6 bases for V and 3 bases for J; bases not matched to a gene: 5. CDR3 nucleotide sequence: TGTGCCAGCAGGTTAGCGGGAGGAATCTACGAGCAGTACTTC. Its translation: CASRLAGGIYEQYF.

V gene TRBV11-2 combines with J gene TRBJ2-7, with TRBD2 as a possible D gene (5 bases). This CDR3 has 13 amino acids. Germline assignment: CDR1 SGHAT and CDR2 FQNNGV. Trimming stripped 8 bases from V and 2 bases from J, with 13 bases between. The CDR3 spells CASGEGNAYEQYF. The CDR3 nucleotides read TGTGCCAGCGGCGAGGGTAACGCCTACGAGCAGTACTTC.

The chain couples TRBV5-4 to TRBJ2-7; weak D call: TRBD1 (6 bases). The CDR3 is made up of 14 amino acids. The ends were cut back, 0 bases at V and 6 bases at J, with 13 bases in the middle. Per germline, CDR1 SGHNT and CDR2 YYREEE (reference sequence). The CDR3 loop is CASSLVPGRGEQYF. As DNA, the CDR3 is TGTGCCAGCAGCTTGGTTCCCGGCAGGGGCGAGCAGTACTTC.

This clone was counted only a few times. Here the CDR3 reads CSVELTGELFF. CDR3 bases: TGCAGCGTTGAACTCACCGGGGAGCTGTTTTTT. J is TRBJ2-2 and V is TRBV29-1; D uncertain. The length of the CDR3 is 11 residues. The V gene lost 2 bases and the J gene lost 4 bases, with 2 bases spanning the gap. CDR1 SQVTM and CDR2 ANQGSEA come from the germline V gene.

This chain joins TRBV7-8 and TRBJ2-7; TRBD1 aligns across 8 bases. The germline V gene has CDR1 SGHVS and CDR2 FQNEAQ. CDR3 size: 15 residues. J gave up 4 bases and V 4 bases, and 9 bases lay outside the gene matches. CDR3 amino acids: CASSSWAGGIYEQYF. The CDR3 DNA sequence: TGTGCCAGCAGCTCTTGGGCAGGGGGCATTTACGAGCAGTACTTC.

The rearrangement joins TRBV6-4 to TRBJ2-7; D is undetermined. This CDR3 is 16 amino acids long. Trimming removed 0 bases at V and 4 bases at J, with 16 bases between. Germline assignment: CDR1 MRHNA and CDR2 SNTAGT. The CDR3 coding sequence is TGTGCCAGCAGTGACTCTGGGGATAGCTTTCGGTACGAGCAGTACTTC. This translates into CASSDSGDSFRYEQYF.

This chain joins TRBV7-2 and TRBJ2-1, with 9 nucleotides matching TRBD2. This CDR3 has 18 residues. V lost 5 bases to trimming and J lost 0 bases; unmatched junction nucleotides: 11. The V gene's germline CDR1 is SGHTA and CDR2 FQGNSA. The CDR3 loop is CASSLRGLAPSSYNEQFF. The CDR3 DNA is TGTGCCAGCAGCCTTAGAGGACTAGCGCCTTCCTCCTACAATGAGCAGTTCTTC.

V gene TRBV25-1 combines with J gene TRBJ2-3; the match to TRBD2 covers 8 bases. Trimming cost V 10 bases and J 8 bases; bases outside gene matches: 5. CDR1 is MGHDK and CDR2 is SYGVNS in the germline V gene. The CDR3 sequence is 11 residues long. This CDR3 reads CAIGTSGTQYF. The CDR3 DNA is TGTGCCATCGGGACTAGTGGTACGCAGTATTTT.

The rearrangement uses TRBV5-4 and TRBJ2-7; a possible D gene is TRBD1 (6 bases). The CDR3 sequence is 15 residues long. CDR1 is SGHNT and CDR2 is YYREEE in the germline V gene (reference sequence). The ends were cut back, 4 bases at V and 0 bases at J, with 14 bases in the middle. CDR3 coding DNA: TGTGCCAGCAGCCCCGTGGCAGGGGCCTCCTACGAGCAGTACTTC. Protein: CASSPVAGASYEQYF.

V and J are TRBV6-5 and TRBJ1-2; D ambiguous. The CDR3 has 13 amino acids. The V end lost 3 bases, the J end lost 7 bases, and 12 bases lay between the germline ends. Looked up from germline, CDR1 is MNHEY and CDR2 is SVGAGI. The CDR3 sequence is CASSYSGKGGYTF. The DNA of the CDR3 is TGTGCCAGCAGTTATTCGGGGAAGGGTGGCTACACCTTC.

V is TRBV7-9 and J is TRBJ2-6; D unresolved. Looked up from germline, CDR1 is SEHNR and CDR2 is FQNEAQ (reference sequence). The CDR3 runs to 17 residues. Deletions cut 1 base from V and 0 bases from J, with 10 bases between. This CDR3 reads CASSLVGGSSGANVLTF. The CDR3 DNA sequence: TGTGCCAGCAGCTTAGTTGGTGGAAGCTCTGGGGCCAACGTCCTGACTTTC.

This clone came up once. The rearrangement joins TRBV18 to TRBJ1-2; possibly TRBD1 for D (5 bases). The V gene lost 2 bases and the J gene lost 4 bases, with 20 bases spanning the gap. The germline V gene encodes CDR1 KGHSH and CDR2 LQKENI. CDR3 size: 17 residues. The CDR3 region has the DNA TGTGCCAGCTCACCAGTAGGTGGGGCAGAGGCGCTCTATGGCTACACCTTC. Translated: CASSPVGGAEALYGYTF. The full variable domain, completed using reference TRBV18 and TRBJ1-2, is NAGVMQNPRHLVRRRGQEARLRCSPMKGHSHVYWYRQLPEEGLKFMVYLQKENIIDESGMPKERFSAEFPKEGPSILRIQQVVRGDSAAYFCASSPVGGAEALYGYTFGSGTRLTVV.

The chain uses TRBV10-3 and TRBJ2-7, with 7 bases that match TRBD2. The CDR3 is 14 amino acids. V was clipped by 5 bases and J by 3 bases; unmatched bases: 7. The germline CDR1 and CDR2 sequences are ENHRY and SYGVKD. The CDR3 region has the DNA TGTGCCATCAGTTCGGAGCGGGACGGCTACGAGCAGTACTTC. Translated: CAISSERDGYEQYF.

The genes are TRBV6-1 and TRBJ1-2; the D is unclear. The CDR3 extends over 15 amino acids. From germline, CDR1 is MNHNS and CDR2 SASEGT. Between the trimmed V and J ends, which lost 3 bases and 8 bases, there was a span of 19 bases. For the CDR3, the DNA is TGTGCCAGCAGTGACCGGACCGACTTCAGGTGGGGCTACACCTTC. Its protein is CASSDRTDFRWGYTF.

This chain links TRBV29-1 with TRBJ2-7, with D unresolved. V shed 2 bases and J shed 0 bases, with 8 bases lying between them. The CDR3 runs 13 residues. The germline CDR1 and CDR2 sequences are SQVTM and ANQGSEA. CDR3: CSVEQSTSYEQYF. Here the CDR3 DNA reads TGCAGCGTTGAACAGTCTACCTCCTACGAGCAGTACTTC.

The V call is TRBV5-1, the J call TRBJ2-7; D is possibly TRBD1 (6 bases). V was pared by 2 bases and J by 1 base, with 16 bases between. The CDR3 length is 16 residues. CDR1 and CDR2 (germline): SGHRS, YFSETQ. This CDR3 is CASSLRTVTGSYEQYF. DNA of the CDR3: TGCGCCAGCAGCTTACGAACTGTGACAGGTTCCTACGAGCAGTACTTC.